This TCR beta chain was retrieved from a study of CD8 T cells in Susac syndrome. The CDR3 consists of 14 residues. V lost 5 bases to trimming and J lost 5 bases, with 15 bases between them. The germline V gene has CDR1 MGHRA and CDR2 YSYEKL. Reverse transcription of roughly 0.5 to 1 ug RNA was carried out with random hexamers. A single record per CDR3 protein comes from TCRdb applying MiXCR to the immunoSEQ multiplex PCR reads. In the table there are approximately 200,000 distinct CDR3 sequences, 92% of which are singletons. The source of this sequence is a human donor with multiple sclerosis. The genes are TRBV4-1 and TRBJ2-5; D might be TRBD2 (6 bases). What was sequenced was CD8+ T cells from PBMCs. DNA of the CDR3: TGCGCCAGCAGCGAGGGGACTCCCAGGGAGACCCAGTACTTC. As protein: CASSEGTPRETQYF.